This T cell receptor (beta chain) was sequenced during a study of CD8+CD57+ T cells in acquired aplastic anemia. Study at large: Isolated CD4+ and CD8+ cells, once sorted, yielded DNA averaging roughly 3.2 ug.

Researchers used genomic DNA as the template to profile TCR beta VDJ and CDR3. TCRdb re-called the reads with MiXCR, one entry per CDR3 protein. Here the sample spans about 160,000 distinct CDR3 sequences, roughly 48% being singletons. This clonotype came up many times. What it binds is unknown. At one end, the junction sequence differs from germline, possibly due to a read error. Flow cytometry had shown expanded CD8+CD57+ cells in the patients chosen for sequencing. Blood was sampled before the patients had received any therapy. General study points: Patients and controls were found to share approximately 31 CD8+ CDR3 sequences.

Germline CDR1 MNHNS, CDR2 SASEGT. The CDR3 has 10 amino acids. The V and J genes are TRBV6-1 and TRBJ1-2; D is possibly TRBD1 (6 bases). The origin of this receptor is a human donor with aplastic anemia. Sequencing was performed on sorted CD4+, CD8+, or CD8+CD57+ T cells (not recorded which) from PBMCs. CDR3 bases: TGTGCCAGCATCACAGGGCTTGAGGCCTTC. It encodes CASITGLEAF.